The clone carrying this TCR beta chain was recorded at least ten times. Its antigen is currently unknown. Germline values: CDR1 KGHDR, CDR2 SFDVKD. This CDR3 spans 13 amino acids. The V end lost 7 bases, the J end lost 4 bases, and 12 bases lay between the germline ends. This specimen belongs to a study of Graves' ophthalmopathy and Graves' hyperthyroidism. At the level of the study: Ahead of any treatment, peripheral blood was obtained at the initial diagnosis.

Other autoimmune disease, uncontrolled infection, pregnancy and lactation led to exclusion. The source of the PBMCs was less than 12 ml of fresh peripheral blood. Study-wide findings and caveats: A majority of expanded thyroid clonotypes exceeding 0.001 frequency were likewise present in blood.

Amplification targeted the TCR beta CDR3 regions, with RNA transcripts as the source material. Investigators did first-round RT-PCR with HTBI primers, then second-round multiplex PCR. Each CDR3 protein gets one entry after TCRdb re-called the multiplex PCR reads with MiXCR. The table records roughly 230,000 distinct CDR3 sequences, about 22% of them present only once. The sequence was obtained from a woman aged 50 to 60 with Graves' ophthalmopathy. The sequencing sample was made of peripheral blood. The chain combines TRBV24-1 with TRBJ1-1, with D maybe TRBD1 (6 bases). The CDR3 DNA reads TGTGCCACCAGGCCGGGGGCAGGCACTGAAGCTTTCTTT. The encoded protein is CATRPGAGTEAFF.